This T cell receptor (beta chain) comes out of a study of CD8+ T cells in alopecia areata. Across the whole study: The drug, tofacitinib, lasted 6 to 18 months, followed by 6 months off drug.

With regard to this clone: Its matching antigen is unknown.

Study observations and caveats: Among the top 100, expanded CD8+ clones were significantly decreased by tofacitinib, as was scalp clonality. Persistence during tofacitinib was seen for many expanded lesional clones in scalp and blood.

Treatment given: oral pan-JAK inhibitor, 5-10 mg twice daily. From alopecia areata patients, lesional scalp punch biopsies and peripheral blood were collected. RNA was isolated and reverse transcribed to cDNA, the sequencing template. Measured with immunoSEQ multiplex PCR; TCRdb has only the in-frame clones, and not every one. The sample contains more than 130,000 clones, about four fifths of which appear only once. The sample in question was CD8+ T cells sorted from blood, obtained at week 4, from a patient treated with tofacitinib. The clonotype comes from a human donor with alopecia areata.

The chain's CDR3 is CASSPPGKRLIQRDQPQHF. The CDR3 region has the DNA TGTGCCAGCTCACCACCGGGGAAGAGGTTAATACAAAGGGATCAGCCCCAGCATTTT. The rearrangement uses TRBV18 and TRBJ1-5; D call uncertain. CDR1 and CDR2 (germline): KGHSH, LQKENI. The CDR3 is made up of 19 amino acids. Between the trimmed V and J ends, which lost 0 bases and 5 bases, there was a span of 23 bases. The entire variable domain, with the rest obtained from reference TRBV18 and TRBJ1-5, is as follows: NAGVMQNPRHLVRRRGQEARLRCSPMKGHSHVYWYRQLPEEGLKFMVYLQKENIIDESGMPKERFSAEFPKEGPSILRIQQVVRGDSAAYFCASSPPGKRLIQRDQPQHFGDGTRLSIL.